This TCR beta chain was recorded in a study of lymphopenia after photon versus proton radiotherapy. Study-level results: After lymphocyte nadir, photon-treated repertoires showed oligoclonal expansion, especially CD8+ Temra. Survival link was tested only in deceased patients; proton benefit remains a possibility. In patients who died, overall survival fell as post-nadir TCR diversity dropped more. Proton therapy kept repertoires fairly stable, unlike photons, which gained effector/memory cells.

This table comes from immunoSEQ multiplex PCR, and its TCRdb copy is limited to in-frame clones, with some not included. The table lists around 26,000 clones, 81% of them singletons. Germline values: CDR1 LNHDA, CDR2 SQIVND (reference sequence). The CDR3 sequence is 12 residues long. V lost 3 bases, J lost 3 bases, and 5 bases lay in between. A note on this clone: Its antigen is unidentified. This CDR3 is also generated by other DNA sequences in the sample.

The sequence was obtained from a man aged 45-60 years with gastric cancer. The chain uses TRBV19 and TRBJ1-1; no definite D call. The sequencing used peripheral blood, collected from a patient treated with photon-based radiotherapy. CDR3 DNA sequence: TGTGCCAGTAGTATCCGGGACACTGAAGCTTTCTTT. Protein product: CASSIRDTEAFF.